Below are 24 T cell receptor beta chains sequenced from a single sample in a study of T cell responses to AZD1222 COVID-19 vaccine. Measured with immunoSEQ multiplex PCR; TCRdb has only the in-frame clones, and not every one. This sample has 150,000 or so clones; 85% to 95% occur once, and the top ten carry 1.3% to 1.5%. The specimen was peripheral blood, collected on day 0 of AZD1222 vaccination. The receptors derive from an adult in good health.

The V call is TRBV2, the J call TRBJ1-1; D unclear. This CDR3 region has 17 residues. Germline assignment: CDR1 SNHLY and CDR2 FYNNEI. V was pared by 1 base and J by 1 base, with 16 bases between. CDR3 in amino acids: CASSEEVARPRNTEAFF. CDR3 nucleotides: TGTGCCAGCAGTGAAGAAGTGGCCAGGCCGAGGAACACTGAAGCTTTCTTT.

This rearrangement joins TRBV19 to TRBJ2-7; D is undetermined. In germline, CDR1 is LNHDA, CDR2 SQIVND (reference sequence). The CDR3 is 12 amino acids. With 10 bases removed from V and 0 bases from J, the gap between germline ends came to 10 bases. The CDR3 DNA follows: TGTGCCACCTTAGGGAACTCCTACGAGCAGTACTTC. It codes for CATLGNSYEQYF.

The chain couples TRBV7-2 to TRBJ1-5; possible D gene TRBD1, 6 bases. The CDR3 consists of 15 residues. Deletions cut 4 bases from V and 0 bases from J, with 10 bases between. Germline V gene sequence: CDR1 SGHTA, CDR2 FQGNSA. CDR3 in amino acids: CASSSQTGSNQPQHF. CDR3 sequence (DNA): TGTGCCAGCAGCTCCCAGACAGGTAGCAATCAGCCCCAGCATTTT.

The CDR3 is CASSGSFTGELFF. As DNA, the CDR3 is TGTGCCAGCAGTGGCTCTTTCACCGGGGAGCTGTTTTTT. The rearrangement joins TRBV2 to TRBJ2-2; D remains unclear. V lost 4 bases and J 4 bases, leaving 7 bases between the germline ends. Germline V gene lookup returns CDR1 SNHLY and CDR2 FYNNEI. This CDR3 has 13 amino acids.

The chain is built from TRBV7-6 and TRBJ2-7; 9 positions match TRBD2. Unmatched junction bases numbered 7, after V lost 4 bases and J lost 3 bases. The CDR3 totals 15 residues. In germline, CDR1 is SGHVS, CDR2 FNYEAQ. The CDR3 DNA is TGTGCCAGCAGCTCAGTAGCGGGAGCAAGCTACGAGCAGTACTTC. Encoded protein: CASSSVAGASYEQYF.

This chain connects TRBV27 to TRBJ2-2; D uncertain. The V end lost 3 bases, the J end lost 6 bases, and 17 bases lay between the germline ends. Germline values: CDR1 MNHEY, CDR2 SMNVEV (reference sequence). CDR3 length equals 16 residues. The CDR3 DNA reads as TGTGCCAGCAGTTTTTCTAGGGTCCCCCGGGCCGGGGAGCTGTTTTTT. Translation: CASSFSRVPRAGELFF.

On this clone: Other DNA sequences in this sample translate to the same CDR3. DNA of the CDR3: TGTGCCAGCAGCTTAGACAGAGGCTACACCTTC. As protein: CASSLDRGYTF. The rearrangement joins TRBV7-9 to TRBJ1-2; D call uncertain. V lost 1 base to trimming and J lost 8 bases, with 5 bases between them. This CDR3 has 11 amino acids. Per germline, CDR1 SEHNR and CDR2 FQNEAQ (reference sequence).

The chain links TRBV7-9 to TRBJ1-1; 8 positions match TRBD1. The CDR3 runs to 15 residues. Germline loops: CDR1 SEHNR, CDR2 FQNEAQ (reference sequence). Germline trimming cut 1 base from V and 4 bases from J; bases unmatched to any gene: 5. The CDR3 DNA reads as TGTGCCAGCAGCTTAGTCGCAGGGGGCATCACTGAAGCTTTCTTT. Protein: CASSLVAGGITEAFF.

This chain uses TRBV14 with TRBJ1-1; the D gene is possibly TRBD1 (6 bases). The CDR3 has 14 amino acids. V was clipped by 4 bases and J by 5 bases, with 14 bases between them. CDR1 is SGHDN, CDR2 FVKESK, per germline. The CDR3 nucleotides read TGTGCCAGCAGCCCCACTCGGGGGCGGACTGAAGCTTTCTTT. Its translation: CASSPTRGRTEAFF.

The DNA of the CDR3 is TGTGCCTGGGTCCCTGGGCAAGCCCTCCGTGAAAAACTGTTTTTT. Its translation: CAWVPGQALREKLFF. V and J are TRBV30 and TRBJ1-4, with D unresolved. Germline V gene sequence: CDR1 GTSNPN, CDR2 SVGIG (reference sequence). Trimming took 5 bases from V and 7 from J, leaving 20 bases between them. This CDR3 spans 15 amino acids. Based on the CDR3 plus reference TRBV30 and TRBJ1-4, the full variable domain is SQTIHQWPATLVQPVGSPLSLECTVEGTSNPNLYWYRQAAGRGLQLLFYSVGIGQISSEVPQNLSASRPQDRQFILSSKKLLLSDSGFYLCAWVPGQALREKLFFGSGTQLSVL.

The V and J genes are TRBV5-5 and TRBJ2-1; no firm D call. V was shortened by 4 bases and J by 7 bases, with 12 bases between the two germline ends. Germline V gene lookup returns CDR1 SGHKS and CDR2 YYEKEE (reference sequence). This CDR3 is 13 amino acids long. CDR3 in amino acids: CASSPRPGNEQFF. CDR3 in DNA: TGTGCCAGCAGCCCCCGGCCAGGAAATGAGCAGTTCTTC.

The gene calls are TRBV7-2 and TRBJ2-3; 9 bases map to TRBD2. Germline V gene sequence: CDR1 SGHTA, CDR2 FQGNSA. This CDR3 comprises 15 residues. Trimming cost V 6 bases and J 3 bases; bases outside gene matches: 7. CDR3 sequence (DNA): TGTGCCAGCAGGAGTATGAGCGGGAGGACAGATACGCAGTATTTT. It encodes CASRSMSGRTDTQYF.

This chain links TRBV30 with TRBJ1-1; no clear D gene. The CDR3 is made up of 12 amino acids. CDR1 and CDR2 (germline): GTSNPN, SVGIG (reference sequence). The V gene lost 2 bases and the J gene lost 0 bases, with 4 bases spanning the gap. DNA of the CDR3: TGTGCCTGGAGTCGGATGAACACTGAAGCTTTCTTT. This encodes CAWSRMNTEAFF.

The rearrangement joins TRBV29-1 to TRBJ2-3; the D is unclear. The CDR3 sequence is 14 residues long. V was shortened by 2 bases and J by 3 bases, with 12 bases between the two germline ends. Per germline, CDR1 SQVTM and CDR2 ANQGSEA. The CDR3 reads CSVENLRRTDTQYF. CDR3 coding DNA: TGCAGCGTTGAAAACCTCCGGCGGACAGATACGCAGTATTTT.

Regarding this clone: An end of the junction differs from the germline gene, which may be a read error. This CDR3 is CAVRGEGDVVGYTF. CDR3 nucleotide sequence: TGTGCCGTCAGGGGGGAGGGCGACGTGGTGGGCTACACCTTC. The V and J genes are TRBV10-3 and TRBJ1-2, with 7 positions matching TRBD1. CDR3 size: 14 residues. Looked up from germline, CDR1 is ENHRY and CDR2 is SYGVKD.

The chain couples TRBV6-1 to TRBJ1-4, with a possible D match to TRBD1 (6 bases). This CDR3 has 15 residues. Germline lookup yields CDR1 MNHNS and CDR2 SASEGT. V was shortened by 0 bases and J by 6 bases, with 11 bases between the two germline ends. The CDR3 here is CASSEARGRYEKLFF. The DNA of the CDR3 is TGTGCCAGCAGTGAAGCGCGGGGGCGCTATGAAAAACTGTTTTTT.

The rearrangement links TRBV5-1 to TRBJ2-1; 12 nucleotides align to TRBD2. Germline V gene data show CDR1 as SGHRS and CDR2 as YFSETQ. V lost 1 base to trimming and J lost 2 bases; unmatched junction nucleotides: 1. CDR3 length: 16 residues. The CDR3 bases are TGCGCCAGCAGCTTGACTAGCGGGGGGCCCTACAATGAGCAGTTCTTC. Residues: CASSLTSGGPYNEQFF.

This clone has just a few counts. The chain uses TRBV4-2 and TRBJ2-7, with TRBD1 matching over 9 bases. The CDR3 covers 16 residues. Trimming at V came to 3 bases and at J to 4 bases, leaving 10 bases not matched to a gene. Germline CDR1 and CDR2: LGHNA and YNFKEQ. The CDR3 bases are TGTGCCAGCAGCCAGGAACCACAGGGGGCGGGTTACGAGCAGTACTTC. Protein product: CASSQEPQGAGYEQYF.

This chain links TRBV11-2 with TRBJ2-1; D unresolved. V was shortened by 0 bases and J by 5 bases, with 5 bases between the two germline ends. CDR3 size: 13 residues. Germline CDR1 and CDR2: SGHAT and FQNNGV. The CDR3: CASSLDGHNEQFF. CDR3 in DNA: TGTGCCAGCAGCTTAGACGGGCACAATGAGCAGTTCTTC.

J is TRBJ2-7 and V is TRBV5-1, with D possibly being TRBD1 (7 bases). There are 14 residues in the CDR3. Germline CDR1 reads SGHRS; CDR2 reads YFSETQ. V dropped 4 bases and J dropped 5 bases, with 16 bases sitting between them. CDR3 DNA sequence: TGCGCCAGCAGCATCCGGAGGGGGCCCGACGAGCAGTACTTC. Translation gives CASSIRRGPDEQYF.

This clone was counted between two and nine times. The gene calls are TRBV6-1 and TRBJ2-1; 10 nucleotides match TRBD1. The CDR3 is made up of 16 amino acids. Trimming at V came to 3 bases and at J to 4 bases, leaving 6 bases not matched to a gene. Germline lookup yields CDR1 MNHNS and CDR2 SASEGT. The CDR3 nucleotides read TGTGCCAGCAGTGATGAGACAGGGGGCGCGTACAATGAGCAGTTCTTC. Protein: CASSDETGGAYNEQFF.

This chain connects TRBV2 to TRBJ1-5; 7 nucleotides match TRBD1. From germline, CDR1 is SNHLY and CDR2 FYNNEI. J was trimmed by 0 bases and V by 3 bases; bases with no gene match: 8. The CDR3 is made up of 17 amino acids. CDR3 DNA: TGTGCCAGCAGTGAGCCGGGACAGCCTTATAGCAATCAGCCCCAGCATTTT. Amino acids: CASSEPGQPYSNQPQHF.

This chain links TRBV5-4 with TRBJ1-2, with 7 bases matching TRBD1. V lost 1 base, J lost 6 bases, and 9 bases stayed unmatched. Germline-derived CDR1 and CDR2 are SGHNT and YYREEE (reference sequence). The CDR3 extends over 15 amino acids. This chain's CDR3 is CASSLKPGGGHGYTF. CDR3 sequence (DNA): TGTGCCAGCAGCTTGAAGCCAGGGGGAGGGCATGGCTACACCTTC.

This clone appeared once. The rearrangement uses TRBV24-1 and TRBJ2-1; D remains ambiguous. Germline values: CDR1 KGHDR, CDR2 SFDVKD. The CDR3 has 15 amino acids. The V gene lost 2 bases and the J gene lost 6 bases, with 13 bases spanning the gap. DNA of the CDR3: TGTGCCACCAGTGATTCCGCCAAGATCGGCAATGAGCAGTTCTTC. It yields the protein CATSDSAKIGNEQFF.